The table lists the clone carrying this T cell receptor beta chain with a few counts. What it binds is unknown. An Oncomine TCR Beta short-read assay was used to sequence the DNA from cultured CD4+ T cells. TCRdb reanalysed the PCR reads using MiXCR and keeps one entry per CDR3 protein. Here the sample spans around 10,000 distinct CDR3 sequences, around 58% being singletons. Stated treatment: roughly 11-day PBMC culture with coronavirus spike peptide pools or control peptides (ViraFEST assay). The data stem from a study of vaccination and CD4 T cells after COVID-19. Study-level information: Of the convalescent patients, who were SARS-CoV-2 positive by nasal swab PCR, fewer than 10 had mild and one severe disease.

This CDR3 has 17 residues. V was pared by 6 bases and J by 0 bases, with 20 bases between. The germline V gene has CDR1 MNHNS and CDR2 SASEGT. V usage is TRBV6-1 and J usage is TRBJ1-1; a weak D match, TRBD1 (5 bases). Sequenced: CD4+ T cells from blood, cultured in vitro. This TCR came from a human donor who had recovered from COVID-19. The CDR3: CASSLYGAPGMNTEAFF. The CDR3 DNA reads TGTGCCAGCAGCCTCTATGGGGCGCCGGGCATGAACACTGAAGCTTTCTTT.